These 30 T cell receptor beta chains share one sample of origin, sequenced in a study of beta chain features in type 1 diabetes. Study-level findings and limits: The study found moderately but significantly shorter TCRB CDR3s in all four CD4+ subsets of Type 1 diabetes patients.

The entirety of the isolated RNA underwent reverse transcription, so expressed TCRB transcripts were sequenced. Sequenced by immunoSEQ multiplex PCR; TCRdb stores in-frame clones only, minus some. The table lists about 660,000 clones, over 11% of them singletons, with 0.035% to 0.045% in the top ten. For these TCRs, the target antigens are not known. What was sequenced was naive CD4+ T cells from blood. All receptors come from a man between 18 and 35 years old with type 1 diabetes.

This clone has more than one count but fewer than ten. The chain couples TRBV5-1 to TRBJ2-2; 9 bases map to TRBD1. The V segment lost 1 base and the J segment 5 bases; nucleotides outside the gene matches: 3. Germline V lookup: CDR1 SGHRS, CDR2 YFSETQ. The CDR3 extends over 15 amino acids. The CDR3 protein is CASSLIGTGTGELFF. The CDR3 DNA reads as TGCGCCAGCAGCTTGATCGGGACAGGGACCGGGGAGCTGTTTTTT.

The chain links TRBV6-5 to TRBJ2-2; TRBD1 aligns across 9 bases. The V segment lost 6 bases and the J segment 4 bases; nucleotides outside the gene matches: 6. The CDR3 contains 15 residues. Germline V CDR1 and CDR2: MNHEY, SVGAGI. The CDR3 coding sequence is TGTGCCAGCAGGACCGGGACAGGGTCCACCGGGGAGCTGTTTTTT. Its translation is CASRTGTGSTGELFF.

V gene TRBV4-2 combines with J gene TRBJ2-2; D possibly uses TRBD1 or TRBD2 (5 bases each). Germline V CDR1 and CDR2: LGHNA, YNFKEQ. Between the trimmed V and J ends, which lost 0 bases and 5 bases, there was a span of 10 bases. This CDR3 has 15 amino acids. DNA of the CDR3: TGTGCCAGCAGCCAAGATACGGGGCGGACCGGGGAGCTGTTTTTT. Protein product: CASSQDTGRTGELFF.

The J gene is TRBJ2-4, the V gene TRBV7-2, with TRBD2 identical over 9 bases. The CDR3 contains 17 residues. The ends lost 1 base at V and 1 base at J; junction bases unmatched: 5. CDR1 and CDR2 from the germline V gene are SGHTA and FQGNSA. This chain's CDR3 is CASSLGLAVGAKNIQYF. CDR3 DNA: TGTGCCAGCAGCTTAGGACTAGCGGTGGGCGCCAAAAACATTCAGTACTTC.

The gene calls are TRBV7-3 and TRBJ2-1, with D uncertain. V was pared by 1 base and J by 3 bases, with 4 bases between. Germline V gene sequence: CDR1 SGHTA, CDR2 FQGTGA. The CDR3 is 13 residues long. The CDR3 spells CASSLSRYNEQFF. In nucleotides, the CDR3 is TGTGCCAGCAGCTTAAGTCGCTACAATGAGCAGTTCTTC.

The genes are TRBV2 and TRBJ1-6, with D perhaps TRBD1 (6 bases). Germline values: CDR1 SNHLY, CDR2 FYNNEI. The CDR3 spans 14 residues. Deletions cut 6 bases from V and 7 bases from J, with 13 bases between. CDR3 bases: TGTGCCAGCAGGGAGTCAACAGGGAATTCACCCCTCCACTTT. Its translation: CASRESTGNSPLHF.

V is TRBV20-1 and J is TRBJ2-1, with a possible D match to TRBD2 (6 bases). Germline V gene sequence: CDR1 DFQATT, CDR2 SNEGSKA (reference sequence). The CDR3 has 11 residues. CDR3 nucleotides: TGCAGGGGACTTTCCTACAATGAGCAGTTCTTC. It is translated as CRGLSYNEQFF.

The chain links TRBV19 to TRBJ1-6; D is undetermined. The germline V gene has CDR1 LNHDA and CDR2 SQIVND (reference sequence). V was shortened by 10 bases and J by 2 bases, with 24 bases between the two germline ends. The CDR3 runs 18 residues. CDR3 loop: CATSKAPRGRTYNSPLHF. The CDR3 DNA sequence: TGTGCCACCTCCAAGGCCCCTCGGGGAAGGACCTATAATTCACCCCTCCACTTT.

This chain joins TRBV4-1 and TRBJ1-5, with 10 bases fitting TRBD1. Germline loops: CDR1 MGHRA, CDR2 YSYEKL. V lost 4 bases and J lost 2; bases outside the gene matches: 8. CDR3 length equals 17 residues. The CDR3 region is CASSLPRTGGGNQPQHF. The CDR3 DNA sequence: TGCGCCAGCAGCCTACCCCGGACAGGGGGGGGCAATCAGCCCCAGCATTTT.

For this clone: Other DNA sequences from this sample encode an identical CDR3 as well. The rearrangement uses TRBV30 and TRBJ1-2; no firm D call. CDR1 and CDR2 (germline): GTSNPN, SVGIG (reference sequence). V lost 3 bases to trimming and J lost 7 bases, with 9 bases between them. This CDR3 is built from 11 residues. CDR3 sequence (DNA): TGTGCCTGGAGGTTAGGTGGTGGCTACACCTTC. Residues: CAWRLGGGYTF.

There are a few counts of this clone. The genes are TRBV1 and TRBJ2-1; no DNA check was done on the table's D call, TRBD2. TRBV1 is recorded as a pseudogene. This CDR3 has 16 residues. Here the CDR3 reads CTSSPTRTSGGNEQFF. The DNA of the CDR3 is TGCACCAGCAGCCCCACCCGGACTAGCGGGGGCAATGAGCAGTTCTTC.

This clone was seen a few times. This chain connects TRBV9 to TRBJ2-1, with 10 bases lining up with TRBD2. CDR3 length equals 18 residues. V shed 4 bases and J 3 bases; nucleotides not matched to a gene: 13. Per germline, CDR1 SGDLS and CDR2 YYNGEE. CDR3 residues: CASSPTWIIAGGYNEQFF. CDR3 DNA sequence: TGTGCCAGCAGCCCAACATGGATCATAGCGGGAGGCTACAATGAGCAGTTCTTC.

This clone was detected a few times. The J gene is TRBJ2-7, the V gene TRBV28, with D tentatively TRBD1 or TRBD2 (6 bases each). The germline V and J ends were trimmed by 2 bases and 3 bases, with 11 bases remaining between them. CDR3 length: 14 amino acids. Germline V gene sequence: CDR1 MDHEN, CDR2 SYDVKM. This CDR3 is CASSLIGGIYEQYF. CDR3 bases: TGTGCCAGCAGTTTAATAGGGGGGATCTACGAGCAGTACTTC.

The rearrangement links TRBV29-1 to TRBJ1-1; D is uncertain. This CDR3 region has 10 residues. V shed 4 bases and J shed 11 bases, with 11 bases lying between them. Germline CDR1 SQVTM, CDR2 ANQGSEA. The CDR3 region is CSVVGRYAFF. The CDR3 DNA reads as TGCAGCGTTGTCGGCAGGTATGCTTTCTTT.

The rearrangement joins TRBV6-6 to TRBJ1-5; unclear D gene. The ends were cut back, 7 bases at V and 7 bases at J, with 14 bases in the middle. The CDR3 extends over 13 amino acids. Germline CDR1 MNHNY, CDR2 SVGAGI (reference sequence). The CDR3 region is CASTHGREQPQHF. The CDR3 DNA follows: TGTGCCAGCACTCATGGACGGGAGCAGCCCCAGCATTTT.

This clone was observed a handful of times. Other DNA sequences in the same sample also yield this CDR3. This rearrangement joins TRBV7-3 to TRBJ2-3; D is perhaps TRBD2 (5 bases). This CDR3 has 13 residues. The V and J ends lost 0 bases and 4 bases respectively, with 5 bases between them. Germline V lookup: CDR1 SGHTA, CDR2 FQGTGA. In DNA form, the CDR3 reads TGTGCCAGCAGCTTAACGGGAGCAGATACGCAGTATTTT. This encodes CASSLTGADTQYF.

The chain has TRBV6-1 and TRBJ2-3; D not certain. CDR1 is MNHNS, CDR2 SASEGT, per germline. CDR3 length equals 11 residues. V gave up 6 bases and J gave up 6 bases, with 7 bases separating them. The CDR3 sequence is CASRSRDTQYF. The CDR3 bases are TGTGCCAGCAGATCCCGCGATACGCAGTATTTT.

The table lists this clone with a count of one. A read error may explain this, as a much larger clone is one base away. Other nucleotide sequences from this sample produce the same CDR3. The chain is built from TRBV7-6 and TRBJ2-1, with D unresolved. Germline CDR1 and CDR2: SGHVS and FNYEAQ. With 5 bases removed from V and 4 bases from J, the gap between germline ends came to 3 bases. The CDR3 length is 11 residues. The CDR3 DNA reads TGTGCCAGCAGCGCATACAATGAGCAGTTCTTC. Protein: CASSAYNEQFF.

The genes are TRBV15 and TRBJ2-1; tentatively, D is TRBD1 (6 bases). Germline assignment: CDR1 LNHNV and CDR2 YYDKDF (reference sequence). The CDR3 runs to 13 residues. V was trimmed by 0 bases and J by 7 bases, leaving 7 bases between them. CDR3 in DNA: TGTGCCACCAGCAGAGAAAGGGGGAATGAGCAGTTCTTC. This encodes CATSRERGNEQFF.

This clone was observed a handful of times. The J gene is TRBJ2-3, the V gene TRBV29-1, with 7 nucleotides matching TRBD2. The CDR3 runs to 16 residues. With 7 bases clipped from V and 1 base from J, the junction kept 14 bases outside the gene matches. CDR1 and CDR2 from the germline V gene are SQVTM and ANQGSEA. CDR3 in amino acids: CSAQKGGQGGTDTQYF. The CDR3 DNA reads TGCAGCGCCCAAAAGGGAGGGCAGGGAGGCACAGATACGCAGTATTTT.

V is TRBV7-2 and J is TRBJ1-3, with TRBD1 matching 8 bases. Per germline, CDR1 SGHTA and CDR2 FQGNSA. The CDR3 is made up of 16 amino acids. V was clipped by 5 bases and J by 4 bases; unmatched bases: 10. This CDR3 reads CASSVGQGLKGNTIYF. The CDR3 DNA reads TGTGCCAGCAGCGTCGGACAGGGACTCAAGGGAAACACCATATATTTT.

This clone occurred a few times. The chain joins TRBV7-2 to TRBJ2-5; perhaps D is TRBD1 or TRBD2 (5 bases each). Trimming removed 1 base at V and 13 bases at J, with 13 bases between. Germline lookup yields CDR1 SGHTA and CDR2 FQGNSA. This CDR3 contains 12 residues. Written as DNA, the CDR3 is TGTGCCAGCAGCTTAGATGTGGGACCCCTGTACTTC. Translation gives CASSLDVGPLYF.

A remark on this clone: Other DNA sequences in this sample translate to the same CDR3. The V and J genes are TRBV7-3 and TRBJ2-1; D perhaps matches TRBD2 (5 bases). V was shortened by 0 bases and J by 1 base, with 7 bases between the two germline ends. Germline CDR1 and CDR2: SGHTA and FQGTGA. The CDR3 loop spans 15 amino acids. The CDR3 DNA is TGTGCCAGCAGCTTAACCGGGGATTCCTACAATGAGCAGTTCTTC. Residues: CASSLTGDSYNEQFF.

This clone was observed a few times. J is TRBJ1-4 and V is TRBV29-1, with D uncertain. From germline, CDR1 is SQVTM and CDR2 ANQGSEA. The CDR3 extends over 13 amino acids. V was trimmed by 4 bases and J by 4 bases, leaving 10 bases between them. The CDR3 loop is CSVAPGSNEKLFF. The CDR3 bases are TGCAGCGTTGCCCCGGGGAGTAATGAAAAACTGTTTTTT.

The DNA of the CDR3 is TGTGCCAGCAGTTTGACTTGGCGACTCCAAGAGACCCAGTACTTC. As protein: CASSLTWRLQETQYF. V and J are TRBV27 and TRBJ2-5; no reliable D call. The length of the CDR3 is 15 residues. Trimming removed 3 bases from V and 1 base from J, with 12 bases in between. Germline values: CDR1 MNHEY, CDR2 SMNVEV (reference sequence).

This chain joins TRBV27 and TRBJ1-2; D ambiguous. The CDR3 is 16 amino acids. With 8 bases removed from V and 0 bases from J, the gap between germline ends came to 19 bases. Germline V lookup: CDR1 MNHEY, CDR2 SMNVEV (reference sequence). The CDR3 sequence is CASAFTPRVSNYGYTF. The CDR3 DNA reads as TGTGCCAGCGCGTTCACGCCTCGAGTTTCTAACTATGGCTACACCTTC.

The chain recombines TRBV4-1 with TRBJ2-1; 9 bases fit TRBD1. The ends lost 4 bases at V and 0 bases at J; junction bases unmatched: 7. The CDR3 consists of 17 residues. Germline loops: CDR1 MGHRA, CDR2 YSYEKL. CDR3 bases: TGCGCCAGCAGCCTACCCGTACAGGGGGCCTCCTACAATGAGCAGTTCTTC. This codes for CASSLPVQGASYNEQFF.

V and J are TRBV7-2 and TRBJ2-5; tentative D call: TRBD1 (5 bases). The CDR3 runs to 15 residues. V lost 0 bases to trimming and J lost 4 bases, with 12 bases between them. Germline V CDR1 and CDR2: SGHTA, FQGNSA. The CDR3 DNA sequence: TGTGCCAGCAGCTTAGCGAAGGCAGGGTTAGAGACCCAGTACTTC. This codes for CASSLAKAGLETQYF.

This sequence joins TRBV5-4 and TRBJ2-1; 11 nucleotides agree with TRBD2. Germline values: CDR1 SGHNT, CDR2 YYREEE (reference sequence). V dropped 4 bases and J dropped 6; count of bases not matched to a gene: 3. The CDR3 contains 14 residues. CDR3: CASSPTSGINEQFF. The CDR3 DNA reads TGTGCCAGCAGCCCGACTAGCGGGATCAATGAGCAGTTCTTC.

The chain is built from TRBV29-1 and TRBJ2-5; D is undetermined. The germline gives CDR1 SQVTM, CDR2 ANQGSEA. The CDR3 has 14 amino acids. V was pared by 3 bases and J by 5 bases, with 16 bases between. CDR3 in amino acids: CSVEAGSVGETQYF. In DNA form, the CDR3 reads TGCAGCGTTGAGGCTGGCTCAGTGGGGGAGACCCAGTACTTC.